What follows are 4 T cell receptor beta chains derived from one specimen sequenced in a study of blood T cell repertoires in COVID-19. Sequencing used immunoSEQ multiplex PCR; TCRdb keeps in-frame clones, though not all of them. The sample carries 98,000 or so clones, 89% recorded once. The source material was peripheral blood. The receptors were sampled from a man in his 60s with COVID-19, enrolled during active disease.

V gene TRBV6-5 combines with J gene TRBJ2-3, with D possibly TRBD2 on 6 matching bases. Looked up from germline, CDR1 is MNHEY and CDR2 is SVGAGI. The V gene lost 0 bases and the J gene lost 4 bases, with 11 bases spanning the gap. The CDR3 loop spans 15 amino acids. CDR3 loop: CASSYSFGSSDTQYF. In DNA, the CDR3 is TGTGCCAGCAGTTACTCTTTCGGGAGCTCAGATACGCAGTATTTT.

The chain couples TRBV2 to TRBJ1-1; 8 bases align to TRBD1. CDR3 size: 13 residues. Germline V gives CDR1 SNHLY, CDR2 FYNNEI. Germline trimming cut 6 bases from V and 5 bases from J; bases unmatched to any gene: 5. CDR3 residues: CASRGQVLTEAFF. The CDR3 DNA reads TGTGCCAGCAGGGGACAGGTTTTGACTGAAGCTTTCTTT.

V and J are TRBV19 and TRBJ1-5; no clear D gene. The CDR3 has 12 amino acids. CDR1 and CDR2 from the germline V gene are LNHDA and SQIVND (reference sequence). The V end was cut by 8 bases, the J end by 3 bases, with 8 bases between. The CDR3 is CASPTVNQPQHF. The CDR3 nucleotides read TGTGCCAGTCCTACAGTCAATCAGCCCCAGCATTTT.

This chain uses TRBV18 with TRBJ2-5, with no clear D. V was cut by 3 bases and J by 3 bases, with 11 bases left in between. This CDR3 is 14 amino acids long. Germline loops: CDR1 KGHSH, CDR2 LQKENI. The CDR3 here is CASSPSSPEETQYF. The DNA for the CDR3 is TGTGCCAGCTCACCTTCCTCCCCCGAAGAGACCCAGTACTTC.